One sample yielded the 18 T cell receptor beta chains listed below, sequenced in a study of technical replicates of blood from a handful of donors. The repertoire was sequenced with immunoSEQ multiplex PCR; TCRdb's copy has only in-frame clones and lacks some. In the table there are some 79,000 clones, 75% to 95% of which are singletons. The specimen was T cells isolated from PBMCs. The origin of the receptors is a human donor in good health. Some clones in this sample may be carry-over from other donors' samples.

J is TRBJ1-3 and V is TRBV7-3; D is undetermined. The CDR3 is made up of 13 amino acids. V was clipped by 0 bases and J by 6 bases, with 6 bases between them. Germline V CDR1 and CDR2: SGHTA, FQGTGA. Here the CDR3 reads CASSLTRANTIYF. In nucleotides, the CDR3 is TGTGCCAGCAGCTTAACACGAGCAAACACCATATATTTT. The full variable domain, rest sourced from reference TRBV7-3 and TRBJ1-3, is GAGVSQTPSNKVTEKGKYVELRCDPISGHTALYWYRQSLGQGPEFLIYFQGTGAADDSGLPNDRFFAVRPEGSVSTLKIQRTERGDSAVYLCASSLTRANTIYFGEGSWLTVV.

The rearrangement joins TRBV21-1 to TRBJ1-1. TRBV21-1 is a recognized pseudogene. The CDR3 contains 16 residues. This CDR3 is CASSSGRVRGLSEAFF. The CDR3 DNA follows: TGTGCCAGCAGCTCCGGGAGGGTTCGGGGGCTCTCTGAAGCTTTCTTT.

The chain combines TRBV13 with TRBJ1-6; 7 bases align to TRBD1. The germline CDR1 and CDR2 sequences are PRHDT and FYEKMQ (reference sequence). CDR3 length equals 15 residues. V dropped 0 bases and J dropped 9; count of bases not matched to a gene: 5. As DNA, the CDR3 is TGTGCCAGCAGCTTAGGACAGGGGCAGGGTTCACCCCTCCACTTT. Amino acids: CASSLGQGQGSPLHF.

The rearrangement joins TRBV11-2 to TRBJ2-7; 9 bases line up with TRBD1. The germline V gene encodes CDR1 SGHAT and CDR2 FQNNGV. The CDR3 is 17 amino acids. With 4 bases clipped from V and 5 bases from J, the junction kept 15 bases outside the gene matches. CDR3 residues: CASSYRGLTGGFDEQYF. DNA of the CDR3: TGTGCCAGCAGCTACCGCGGGTTGACAGGGGGTTTCGACGAGCAGTACTTC.

This clone was seen a single time. The rearrangement joins TRBV19 to TRBJ1-1; TRBD1 aligns across 11 bases. Unmatched junction bases numbered 8, after V lost 3 bases and J lost 5 bases. The V gene's germline CDR1 is LNHDA and CDR2 SQIVND (reference sequence). The CDR3 contains 16 residues. CDR3 nucleotide sequence: TGTGCCAGTAGTATTGGGACAGGGGGTTTGCTTACTGAAGCTTTCTTT. This gives the protein CASSIGTGGLLTEAFF.

V usage is TRBV6-5 and J usage is TRBJ1-1; D is undetermined. With 2 bases removed from V and 6 bases from J, the gap between germline ends came to 13 bases. The germline V gene has CDR1 MNHEY and CDR2 SVGAGI. The CDR3 runs 14 residues. The CDR3 coding sequence is TGTGCCAGCAGTTACCGAGTTTCAGGCGCTGAAGCTTTCTTT. It yields the protein CASSYRVSGAEAFF.

The genes are TRBV4-2 and TRBJ1-1; tentatively, D is TRBD1 (5 bases). The CDR3 has 11 amino acids. Trimming pared 6 bases from V and 8 bases from J, leaving 10 bases between. Germline CDR1 and CDR2: LGHNA and YNFKEQ. CDR3 loop: CASSVAGEAFF. The CDR3 nucleotides read TGTGCCAGCAGTGTTGCAGGGGAAGCTTTCTTT.

The sample holds a few counts of this clone. CDR3 nucleotide sequence: TGCAGTGTCGGGGAGCCAAGCTCTGGAAACACCATATATTTT. Translation: CSVGEPSSGNTIYF. The chain uses TRBV29-1 and TRBJ1-3; no definite D call. CDR1 is SQVTM, CDR2 ANQGSEA, per germline. CDR3 size: 14 residues.

V is TRBV6-1 and J is TRBJ2-1; 10 bases agree with TRBD2. Trimming removed 9 bases from V and 5 bases from J; junction bases left unmatched: 10. CDR3 length equals 15 residues. CDR1 MNHNS and CDR2 SASEGT come from the germline V gene. CDR3 loop: CASILSGRVDNEQFF. The CDR3, as DNA: TGTGCCAGTATCTTAAGCGGGAGGGTAGACAATGAGCAGTTCTTC.

The chain has TRBV5-4 and TRBJ1-4; the D is unclear. The CDR3 has 16 residues. Trimming removed 1 base from V and 2 bases from J, with 12 bases in between. Germline V gene lookup returns CDR1 SGHNT and CDR2 YYREEE (reference sequence). CDR3 bases: TGTGCCAGCAGCTTGATCCCGGGGAACACTAATGAAAAACTGTTTTTT. As protein: CASSLIPGNTNEKLFF.

V and J are TRBV15 and TRBJ2-1, with TRBD2 matching over 8 bases. The CDR3 is 15 amino acids. From germline, CDR1 is LNHNV and CDR2 YYDKDF (reference sequence). The V segment lost 5 bases and the J segment 10 bases; nucleotides outside the gene matches: 13. The CDR3 DNA reads as TGTGCCACCAGCCCGGATCGACTGAGCGGGAGCGAGCAGTTCTTC. The encoded protein is CATSPDRLSGSEQFF.

This rearrangement joins TRBV9 to TRBJ1-1, with D perhaps TRBD1 (6 bases). This CDR3 spans 13 amino acids. Germline V gene data show CDR1 as SGDLS and CDR2 as YYNGEE. V lost 1 base to trimming and J lost 6 bases, with 10 bases between them. The CDR3 DNA reads TGTGCCAGCAGCGTACGAACAGGGTCTGAAGCTTTCTTT. Translated: CASSVRTGSEAFF.

This chain's CDR3 is CASTRGSSGNTIYF. The CDR3 coding sequence is TGTGCCAGCACGCGGGGTAGCTCTGGAAACACCATATATTTT. The genes are TRBV2 and TRBJ1-3; D ambiguous. Deletions cut 7 bases from V and 0 bases from J, with 10 bases between. This CDR3 spans 14 amino acids. Germline lookup yields CDR1 SNHLY and CDR2 FYNNEI.

The chain employs TRBV6-1 and TRBJ2-1, with 8 nucleotides matching TRBD2. V trimming: 6 bases; J trimming: 4 bases; junction bases outside the gene matches: 8. Germline V gene data show CDR1 as MNHNS and CDR2 as SASEGT. The CDR3 contains 15 residues. The CDR3 coding sequence is TGTGCCAGCAGAGCGAGCGGGAGTTCTTACAATGAGCAGTTCTTC. Translated, it gives CASRASGSSYNEQFF.

The V and J genes are TRBV27 and TRBJ2-7; D remains unclear. Germline CDR1 reads MNHEY; CDR2 reads SMNVEV (reference sequence). Trimming removed 4 bases from V and 7 bases from J, with 5 bases in between. The CDR3 sequence is 10 residues long. CDR3 residues: CASSSPEQYF. In nucleotides, the CDR3 is TGTGCCAGCAGTTCCCCTGAGCAGTACTTC.

The chain carries TRBV7-9 and TRBJ1-3, with D possibly being TRBD1 (5 bases). V lost 5 bases and J 0 bases, leaving 17 bases between the germline ends. Germline V gives CDR1 SEHNR, CDR2 FQNEAQ (reference sequence). CDR3 size: 17 residues. For the CDR3, the DNA is TGTGCCAGCAGCAGACCTTACCAGGGCCGCTCTGGAAACACCATATATTTT. It encodes CASSRPYQGRSGNTIYF.

V usage is TRBV9 and J usage is TRBJ2-7; unclear D gene. V was cut by 3 bases and J by 0 bases, with 7 bases left in between. CDR1 and CDR2 (germline): SGDLS, YYNGEE. This CDR3 region has 13 residues. Here the CDR3 DNA reads TGTGCCAGCAGCGCCCATAGCTCCTACGAGCAGTACTTC. This encodes CASSAHSSYEQYF.

CDR3 DNA sequence: TGTGCCAGCACAATAGCGGGATCGGATACGCAGTATTTT. Protein sequence: CASTIAGSDTQYF. The chain links TRBV2 to TRBJ2-3; 8 bases are shared with TRBD2. Germline values: CDR1 SNHLY, CDR2 FYNNEI. This CDR3 comprises 13 residues. Trimming took 7 bases from V and 6 from J; bases not matched to a gene: 6.